A single T cell receptor (beta chain) is shown here with its context. The method was immunoSEQ multiplex PCR; TCRdb's version includes in-frame clones alone and lacks a portion of them. Among under 400,000 clones listed, just over 85% were seen once. The length of the CDR3 is 15 residues. Trimming took 3 bases from V and 3 from J, leaving 9 bases between them. Germline CDR1 MNHNS, CDR2 SASEGT. These data come from a study of cytomegalovirus exposure and HLA in healthy donors. The receptor was isolated from a woman aged 18-35 years in good health and CMV-seronegative. The sample taken for sequencing was PBMCs. The V call is TRBV6-1, the J call TRBJ2-6; D is uncertain. This chain's CDR3 is CASSDQAGGANVLTF. For the CDR3, the DNA is TGTGCCAGCAGTGATCAAGCCGGTGGGGCCAACGTCCTGACTTTC.